This T cell receptor (beta chain) was retrieved from a study of response to subunit inactivated influenza vaccine. Study-wide points: Authors suggested seasonal influenza vaccinations each recruit few new T cells.

Germline trimming cut 5 bases from V and 0 bases from J; bases unmatched to any gene: 7. CDR3 length: 15 residues. CDR1 and CDR2 from the germline V gene are MNHEY and SMNVEV (reference sequence). Each CDR3 protein is one row after TCRdb ran MiXCR on the RT-PCR reads. Here the sample spans hundreds of thousands of distinct CDR3 sequences, about a sixth being singletons. Note on this clonotype: The antigen remains unidentified.

The V call is TRBV27, the J call TRBJ2-7, with 7 positions matching TRBD1. This receptor was identified in a man in his fifties or sixties who received an inactivated influenza vaccine. Sequencing was performed on PBMCs from blood, taken approximately 13 days after vaccination. CDR3 DNA sequence: TGTGCCAGCAGTCCTACAGGGGTTCGCTCCTACGAGCAGTACTTC. Amino acid sequence: CASSPTGVRSYEQYF.